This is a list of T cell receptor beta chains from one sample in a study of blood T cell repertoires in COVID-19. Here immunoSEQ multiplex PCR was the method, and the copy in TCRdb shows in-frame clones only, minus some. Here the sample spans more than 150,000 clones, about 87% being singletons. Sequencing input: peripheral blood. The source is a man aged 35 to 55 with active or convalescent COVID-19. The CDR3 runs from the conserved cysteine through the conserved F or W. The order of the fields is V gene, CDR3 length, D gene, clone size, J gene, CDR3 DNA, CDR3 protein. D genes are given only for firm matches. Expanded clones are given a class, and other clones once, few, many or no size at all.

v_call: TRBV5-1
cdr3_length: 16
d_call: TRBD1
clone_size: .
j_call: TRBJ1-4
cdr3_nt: TGCGCCAGCAGCTTGGCCGTTGGGACAGGGGGCGAAAAACTGTTTTTT
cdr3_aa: CASSLAVGTGGEKLFF

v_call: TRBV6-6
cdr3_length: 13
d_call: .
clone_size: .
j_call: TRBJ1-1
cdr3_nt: TGTGCCAGCAGCTATGCCCCGAACACTGAAGCTTTCTTT
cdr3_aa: CASSYAPNTEAFF

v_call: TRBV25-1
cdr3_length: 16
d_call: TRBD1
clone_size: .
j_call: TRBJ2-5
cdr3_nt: TGTGCCAGCAGTGACTGGCGGACAGGTAGACGAGAGACCCAGTACTTC
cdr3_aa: CASSDWRTGRRETQYF

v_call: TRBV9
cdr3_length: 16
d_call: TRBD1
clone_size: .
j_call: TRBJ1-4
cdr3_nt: TGTGCCAGCAGCTCGGGGACAGGAGGTACTAATGAAAAACTGTTTTTT
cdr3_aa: CASSSGTGGTNEKLFF

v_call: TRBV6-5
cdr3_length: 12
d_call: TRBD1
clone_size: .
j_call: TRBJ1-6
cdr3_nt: TGTGCCAGCAAGACAGGGAATTCACCCCTCCACTTT
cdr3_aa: CASKTGNSPLHF

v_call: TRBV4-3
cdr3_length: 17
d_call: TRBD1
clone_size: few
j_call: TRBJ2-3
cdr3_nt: TGCGCCAGCAGCCATGTCAACCCGGGACAGGGGGTTGATACGCAGTATTTT
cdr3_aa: CASSHVNPGQGVDTQYF

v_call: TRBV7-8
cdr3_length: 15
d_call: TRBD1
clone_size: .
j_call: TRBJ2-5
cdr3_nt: TGTGCCAGCAGCTTAAGACAGGGGCTGGCAGAGACCCAGTACTTC
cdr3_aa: CASSLRQGLAETQYF

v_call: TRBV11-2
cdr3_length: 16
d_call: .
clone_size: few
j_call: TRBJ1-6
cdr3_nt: TGTGCCAGCAGCCAAGGGGGTCCGGGGCGGAATTCACCCCTCCACTTT
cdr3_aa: CASSQGGPGRNSPLHF

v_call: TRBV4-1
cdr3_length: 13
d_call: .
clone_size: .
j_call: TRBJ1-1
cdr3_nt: TGCGCCAGCAGCCAAGTAGGGGACACTGAAGCTTTCTTT
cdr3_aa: CASSQVGDTEAFF

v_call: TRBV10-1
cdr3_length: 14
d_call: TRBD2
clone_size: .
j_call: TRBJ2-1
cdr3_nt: TGCGCCAGCAGTGAAACTAGCGGGGGCTATGAGCAGTTCTTC
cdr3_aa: CASSETSGGYEQFF

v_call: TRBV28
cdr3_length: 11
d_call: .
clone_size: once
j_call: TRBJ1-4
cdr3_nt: TGTGCCAGCAGGTCCCTCGAAAAACTGTTTTTT
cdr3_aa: CASRSLEKLFF

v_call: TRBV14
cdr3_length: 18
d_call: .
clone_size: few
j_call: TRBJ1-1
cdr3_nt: TGTGCCAGCAGCCACCCTAGGCCGGCAGGGGTGGGGAACACTGAAGCTTTCTTT
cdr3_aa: CASSHPRPAGVGNTEAFF

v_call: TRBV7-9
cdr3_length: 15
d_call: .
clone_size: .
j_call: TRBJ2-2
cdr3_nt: TGTGCCAGCAGCCCGGGACACACGAACACCGGGGAGCTGTTTTTT
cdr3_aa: CASSPGHTNTGELFF

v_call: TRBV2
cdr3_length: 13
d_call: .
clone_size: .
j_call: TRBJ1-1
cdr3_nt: TGTGCCAGCAGGCCGGGAATCGGCACTGAAGCTTTCTTT
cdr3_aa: CASRPGIGTEAFF

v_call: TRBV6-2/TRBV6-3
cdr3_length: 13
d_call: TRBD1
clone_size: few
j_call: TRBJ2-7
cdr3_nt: TGTGCCAGCAGTTACGGGACAGGTTACGAGCAGTACTTC
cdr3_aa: CASSYGTGYEQYF

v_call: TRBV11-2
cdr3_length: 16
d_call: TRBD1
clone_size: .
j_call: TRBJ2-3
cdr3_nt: TGTGCCAGCAGGGCTGGGACAGTGCTTAGCACAGATACGCAGTATTTT
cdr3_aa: CASRAGTVLSTDTQYF

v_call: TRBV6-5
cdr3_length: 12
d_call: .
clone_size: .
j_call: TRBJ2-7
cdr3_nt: TGTGCCAGCAGGGGCCCAGGGTACGAGCAGTACTTC
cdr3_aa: CASRGPGYEQYF

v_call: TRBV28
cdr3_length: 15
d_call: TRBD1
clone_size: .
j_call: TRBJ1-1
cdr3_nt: TGTGCCAGCAGTTCGGACAGGATGGGGGACACTGAAGCTTTCTTT
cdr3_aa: CASSSDRMGDTEAFF

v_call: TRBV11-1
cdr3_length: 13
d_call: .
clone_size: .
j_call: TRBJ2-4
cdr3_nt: TGTGCCAGCAGCACCAACTCCAAAAACATTCAGTACTTC
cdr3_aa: CASSTNSKNIQYF

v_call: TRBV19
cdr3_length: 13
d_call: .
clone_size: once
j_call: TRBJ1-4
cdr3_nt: TGTGCCAGTAGTGGCAGGGGACGGGAAAAACTGTTTTTT
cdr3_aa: CASSGRGREKLFF

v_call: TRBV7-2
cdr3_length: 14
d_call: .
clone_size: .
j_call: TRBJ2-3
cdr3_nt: TGTGCCAGCAGCTTTCAGCCAGGGCCAGATACGCAGTATTTT
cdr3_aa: CASSFQPGPDTQYF

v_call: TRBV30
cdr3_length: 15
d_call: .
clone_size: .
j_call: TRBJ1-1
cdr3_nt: TGTGCCTGGAGTCTAACACGGGGGGGGAACACTGAAGCTTTCTTT
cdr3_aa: CAWSLTRGGNTEAFF

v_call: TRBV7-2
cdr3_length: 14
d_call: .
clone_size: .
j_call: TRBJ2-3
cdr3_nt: TGTGCCAGCAGCTTAGCCCCTAACACAGATACGCAGTATTTT
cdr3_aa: CASSLAPNTDTQYF

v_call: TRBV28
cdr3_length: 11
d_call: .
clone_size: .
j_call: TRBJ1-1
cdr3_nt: TGTGCCAGCATACAGGGTCTGGTCGCTTTCTTT
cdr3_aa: CASIQGLVAFF

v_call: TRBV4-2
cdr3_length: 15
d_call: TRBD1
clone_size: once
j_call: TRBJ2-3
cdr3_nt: TGTGCCAGCAGCCAGGGTGGACAGGCCACAGATACGCAGTATTTT
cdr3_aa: CASSQGGQATDTQYF

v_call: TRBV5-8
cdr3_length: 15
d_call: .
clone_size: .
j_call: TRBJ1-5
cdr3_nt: TGTGCCAGCAGCTTCATCAGGATAGGGAGACAGCCCCAGCATTTT
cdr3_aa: CASSFIRIGRQPQHF

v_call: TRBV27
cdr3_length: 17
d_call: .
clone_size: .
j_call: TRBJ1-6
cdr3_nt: TGTGCCAGCAGTTTAATTGGAGCGGGGGCAGGGGCGGCTCCCCTCCACTTT
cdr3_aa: CASSLIGAGAGAAPLHF